The 22 T cell receptor beta chains below were found in one sample sequenced in a study of response to subunit inactivated influenza vaccine. TCRdb reanalysed the RT-PCR reads using MiXCR and keeps one entry per CDR3 protein. The table records over 650,000 distinct CDR3 sequences, about 18% of them present only once. Here the sequenced sample was PBMCs from blood, taken 4 to 6 days after vaccination. The receptor set was obtained from a man in his forties or fifties who received an inactivated influenza vaccine.

This clonotype has a handful of counts. The chain combines TRBV6-5 with TRBJ1-1; TRBD1 aligns across 9 bases. CDR3 size: 17 residues. Per the germline V gene, CDR1 is MNHEY and CDR2 is SVGAGI. V lost 3 bases to trimming and J lost 0 bases; unmatched junction nucleotides: 8. DNA of the CDR3: TGTGCCAGCAGTTATAATTCGGGACAGGGATTGAACACTGAAGCTTTCTTT. This gives the protein CASSYNSGQGLNTEAFF.

Only a few counts were recorded for this clonotype. V gene TRBV20-1 combines with J gene TRBJ2-1, with D possibly TRBD2 on 6 matching bases. Germline V gene sequence: CDR1 DFQATT, CDR2 SNEGSKA (reference sequence). V dropped 2 bases and J dropped 0 bases, with 14 bases sitting between them. The CDR3 contains 16 residues. The CDR3 spells CSARPRTGLSYNEQFF. The CDR3 nucleotides are TGCAGTGCTAGACCCCGGACGGGACTCTCCTACAATGAGCAGTTCTTC.

This clonotype turned up a few times. This rearrangement joins TRBV20-1 to TRBJ1-1, with 8 bases identical to TRBD1. With 6 bases clipped from V and 6 bases from J, the junction kept 9 bases outside the gene matches. Per germline, CDR1 DFQATT and CDR2 SNEGSKA (reference sequence). There are 13 residues in the CDR3. The DNA for the CDR3 is TGCAGTGCCAGGGGGCAAGTGGTACCTGAAGCTTTCTTT. Translating it yields CSARGQVVPEAFF.

There are a few counts of this clonotype. This chain joins TRBV28 and TRBJ2-3, with 10 bases identical to TRBD2. Germline trimming cut 7 bases from V and 2 bases from J; bases unmatched to any gene: 9. This CDR3 is built from 16 residues. Germline loops: CDR1 MDHEN, CDR2 SYDVKM. In DNA form, the CDR3 reads TGTGCCAGCACTCAAGCGGGGGGGCCATACACAGATACGCAGTATTTT. Its translation: CASTQAGGPYTDTQYF. Supplemented by reference TRBV28 and TRBJ2-3, the full variable domain reads DVKVTQSSRYLVKRTGEKVFLECVQDMDHENMFWYRQDPGLGLRLIYFSYDVKMKEKGDIPEGYSVSREKKERFSLILESASTNQTSMYLCASTQAGGPYTDTQYFGPGTRLTVL.

CDR3 DNA sequence: TGTGCCAGCAGCCTCACAGGGGGCGGGAGGCAGCCCCAGCATTTT. It translates to CASSLTGGGRQPQHF. The chain combines TRBV7-2 with TRBJ1-5, with TRBD1 matching 9 bases. V shed 5 bases, J shed 7 bases, and the junction held 9 bases outside the gene matches. CDR1 SGHTA and CDR2 FQGNSA come from the germline V gene. The CDR3 is 15 residues long.

This clonotype has only one observation. The V call is TRBV19, the J call TRBJ1-2; D is unresolved. V lost 9 bases to trimming and J lost 0 bases, with 17 bases between them. The CDR3 is 15 amino acids. Looked up from germline, CDR1 is LNHDA and CDR2 is SQIVND (reference sequence). This CDR3 is CASSVADTANYGYTF. The CDR3, as DNA: TGTGCCAGCTCGGTAGCGGATACAGCTAACTATGGCTACACCTTC.

There are a few counts of this clonotype. CDR3 in DNA: TGTGCCAGCAGTTTGTTCCAGGGTTCGGATGAAAAACTGTTTTTT. This encodes CASSLFQGSDEKLFF. V usage is TRBV12-3 or TRBV12-4 and J usage is TRBJ1-4, with a tentative D call TRBD1 (5 bases). The V end was cut by 3 bases, the J end by 6 bases, with 14 bases between. The CDR3 covers 15 residues.

This clonotype was counted a few times. The chain links TRBV7-8 to TRBJ1-1, with 10 positions matching TRBD1. Germline-derived CDR1 and CDR2 are SGHVS and FQNEAQ. V dropped 5 bases and J dropped 0; count of bases not matched to a gene: 6. The CDR3 runs 16 residues. CDR3 residues: CASSPDRGRLNTEAFF. CDR3 bases: TGTGCCAGCAGCCCAGACAGGGGGCGTTTGAACACTGAAGCTTTCTTT. The whole variable domain, remainder taken from reference TRBV7-8 and TRBJ1-1, is GAGVSQSPRYKVAKRGQDVALRCDPISGHVSLFWYQQALGQGPEFLTYFQNEAQLDKSGLPSDRFFAERPEGSVSTLKIQRTQQEDSAVYLCASSPDRGRLNTEAFFGQGTRLTVV.

This clonotype came up a few times. This chain joins TRBV7-9 and TRBJ2-7; TRBD2 might be the D (6 bases). Germline CDR1 and CDR2: SEHNR and FQNEAQ (reference sequence). The CDR3 length is 14 residues. With 5 bases removed from V and 2 bases from J, the gap between germline ends came to 13 bases. The CDR3 sequence: CASSTGTPAYEQYF. CDR3 nucleotide sequence: TGTGCCAGCAGCACCGGGACTCCCGCCTACGAGCAGTACTTC.

The table lists this clonotype with a few counts. The chain is built from TRBV5-1 and TRBJ2-1, with a tentative D call TRBD2 (6 bases). The CDR3 runs 16 residues. Trimming left V 0 bases short and J 5 bases short, with 15 bases between. Germline V gene data show CDR1 as SGHRS and CDR2 as YFSETQ. The CDR3 coding sequence is TGCGCCAGCAGCTTGGCCGGGTCTAGCGCAAACAATGAGCAGTTCTTC. The encoded protein is CASSLAGSSANNEQFF.

This rearrangement joins TRBV21-1 to TRBJ2-3; TRBD1 is the table's D call and was not checked against the DNA. TRBV21-1 is designated a pseudogene. The CDR3 has 17 amino acids. Written as DNA, the CDR3 is TGTGCCAGCAGCAAAGGCCCTGACAGGACGATTACAGATACGCAGTATTTT. This gives the protein CASSKGPDRTITDTQYF.

Only a few counts were recorded for this clonotype. The CDR3 loop reads CASSEDGESWDEQFF. The CDR3, as DNA: TGTGCCAGCAGTGAAGACGGGGAGTCATGGGATGAGCAGTTCTTC. This chain uses TRBV25-1 with TRBJ2-1; a weak D match, TRBD2 (5 bases). The length of the CDR3 is 15 residues. The germline V gene has CDR1 MGHDK and CDR2 SYGVNS. The germline V and J ends were trimmed by 2 bases and 8 bases, with 16 bases remaining between them.

The chain couples TRBV4-3 to TRBJ2-1; D ambiguous. In germline, CDR1 is LGHNA, CDR2 YSLEER. V lost 6 bases and J 7 bases, leaving 10 bases between the germline ends. The CDR3 has 12 amino acids. The CDR3 spells CASSHIENEQFF. The CDR3 DNA reads as TGCGCCAGCAGTCATATAGAGAATGAGCAGTTCTTC.

Concerning this clonotype itself: Just one base apart from a much larger clone, this may be a read error. The genes are TRBV20-1 and TRBJ2-4; unclear D gene. The CDR3 totals 13 residues. Germline CDR1 reads DFQATT; CDR2 reads SNEGSKA (reference sequence). For the CDR3, the DNA is TGCAGTGCTAGGGGTCCGCCGGAAAACACTCAGTACTTC. Translation gives CSARGPPENTQYF.

This clonotype was observed at least ten times. The chain is built from TRBV29-1 and TRBJ1-1, with 8 nucleotides matching TRBD1. The V gene's germline CDR1 is SQVTM and CDR2 ANQGSEA. J was trimmed by 6 bases and V by 7 bases; bases with no gene match: 7. CDR3 length equals 12 residues. The CDR3 DNA reads as TGCAGCGCCGGACAGGGCGGGGCTGAAGCTTTCTTT. This encodes CSAGQGGAEAFF. The variable domain in full, completed from reference TRBV29-1 and TRBJ1-1, reads SAVISQKPSRDICQRGTSLTIQCQVDSQVTMMFWYRQQPGQSLTLIATANQGSEATYESGFVIDKFPISRPNLTFSTLTVSNMSPEDSSIYLCSAGQGGAEAFFGQGTRLTVV.

This clonotype was observed many times. The chain employs TRBV5-6 and TRBJ2-7; D is uncertain. CDR1 is SGHDT and CDR2 is YYEEEE in the germline V gene. This CDR3 is built from 14 residues. V lost 4 bases and J 3 bases, leaving 14 bases between the germline ends. The CDR3 region is CASSPRHRLYEQYF. CDR3 sequence (DNA): TGTGCCAGCAGCCCCCGACATCGACTCTACGAGCAGTACTTC.

This clonotype was seen only once. The chain uses TRBV10-2 and TRBJ1-6; D may be TRBD1 (6 bases). This CDR3 comprises 16 residues. Trimming stripped 4 bases from V and 2 bases from J, with 12 bases between. In germline, CDR1 is WSHSY, CDR2 SAAADI. The CDR3 nucleotides are TGCGCCAGCAGTGGGGGCAGGGGCACCTATAATTCACCCCTCCACTTT. Amino acid sequence: CASSGGRGTYNSPLHF.

The rearrangement joins TRBV18 to TRBJ2-1; D gene uncertain. The V end was cut by 1 base, the J end by 3 bases, with 7 bases between. Germline V CDR1 and CDR2: KGHSH, LQKENI. The CDR3 consists of 14 residues. The CDR3, as DNA: TGTGCCAGCTCACCACTGGCCGACTACAATGAGCAGTTCTTC. This translates into CASSPLADYNEQFF.

This clonotype was seen more than once but under ten times. CDR3 amino acids: CASSPRRSTDTQYF. CDR3 bases: TGTGCCAGCAGCCCGCGCAGGAGCACAGATACGCAGTATTTT. The chain employs TRBV7-9 and TRBJ2-3, with D uncertain. The germline V gene has CDR1 SEHNR and CDR2 FQNEAQ (reference sequence). Trimming took off 5 bases at V and 0 bases at J, with 9 bases between the two ends. CDR3 length: 14 residues.

The sample holds a few counts of this clonotype. The rearrangement uses TRBV9 and TRBJ2-1; a possible D gene is TRBD2 (6 bases). From germline, CDR1 is SGDLS and CDR2 YYNGEE. Deletions cut 0 bases from V and 3 bases from J, with 10 bases between. The CDR3 contains 15 residues. The CDR3 DNA is TGTGCCAGCAGCGTAGATGGCGGGGACTACAATGAGCAGTTCTTC. Translation: CASSVDGGDYNEQFF.

The table lists this clonotype with many counts. This chain joins TRBV24-1 and TRBJ2-1; TRBD1 might be the D (6 bases). V shed 2 bases and J shed 7 bases, with 17 bases lying between them. Germline V gene sequence: CDR1 KGHDR, CDR2 SFDVKD. The CDR3 covers 16 residues. The CDR3, as DNA: TGTGCCACCAGTGATTCACTCAGGGGTCCGGGGAATGAGCAGTTCTTC. Encoded protein: CATSDSLRGPGNEQFF.

This clonotype was recorded a few times. The chain couples TRBV7-2 to TRBJ2-3; D is unclear. V shed 5 bases and J shed 4 bases, with 10 bases lying between them. This CDR3 is built from 13 residues. Germline CDR1 SGHTA, CDR2 FQGNSA. Here the CDR3 DNA reads TGTGCCAGCAGCCGGTTCGGGCCAGATACGCAGTATTTT. It codes for CASSRFGPDTQYF.